A single sample is the source of the 15 T cell receptor beta chains below, sequenced in a study of shared T cell receptors in the human thymus. Generated by immunoSEQ multiplex PCR, the TCRdb table keeps only in-frame clones and is missing some. Among some 700,000 clones listed, around nine tenths were seen once. These same data were also listed under a study on human thymus T cells.

The sequenced sample consisted of thymocytes. These receptors were collected from a boy less than two years old with a congenital heart defect.

This sequence joins TRBV27 and TRBJ2-5, with TRBD2 matching over 8 bases. CDR1 is MNHEY, CDR2 SMNVEV, per germline (reference sequence). V shed 6 bases, J shed 2 bases, and the junction held 5 bases outside the gene matches. The length of the CDR3 is 14 residues. CDR3 in amino acids: CASSPLAAQETQYF. As DNA, the CDR3 is TGTGCCAGCAGCCCACTAGCGGCGCAAGAGACCCAGTACTTC.

A single count supports this clone. The V gene is TRBV14, the J gene TRBJ1-1; D possibly corresponds to TRBD1 (6 bases). CDR3 length equals 17 residues. V lost 4 bases, J lost 1 base, and 19 bases lay in between. Germline loops: CDR1 SGHDN, CDR2 FVKESK. CDR3 region: CASSPRGEGSRNTEAFF. The CDR3 DNA reads as TGTGCCAGCAGCCCGAGGGGGGAGGGGAGCAGGAACACTGAAGCTTTCTTT.

In DNA, the CDR3 is TGTGCCAGCAGCCGTCTAAATCTACAGGGGGCCCACTACGAGCAGTACTTC. Protein sequence: CASSRLNLQGAHYEQYF. The chain is built from TRBV5-6 and TRBJ2-7, with 9 bases matching TRBD1. Germline V CDR1 and CDR2: SGHDT, YYEEEE. The CDR3 loop spans 17 amino acids. V lost 4 bases, J lost 3 bases, and 14 bases stayed unmatched.

About this clone itself: Other DNA sequences within the sample encode an identical CDR3. J is TRBJ2-2 and V is TRBV5-1; 8 bases align to TRBD2. V shed 0 bases, J shed 0 bases, and the junction held 1 base outside the gene matches. From germline, CDR1 is SGHRS and CDR2 YFSETQ. The CDR3 is made up of 16 amino acids. CDR3 DNA sequence: TGCGCCAGCAGCTTGGGCGGGGGGCCGAACACCGGGGAGCTGTTTTTT. This encodes CASSLGGGPNTGELFF.

J is TRBJ2-7 and V is TRBV18; no clear D. The germline gives CDR1 KGHSH, CDR2 LQKENI. Trimming left V 4 bases short and J 0 bases short, with 10 bases between. The CDR3 contains 14 residues. The CDR3 sequence: CASSRMESSYEQYF. The CDR3 region has the DNA TGTGCCAGCTCACGCATGGAGAGCTCCTACGAGCAGTACTTC.

The J gene is TRBJ1-2, the V gene TRBV19; TRBD1 aligns across 8 bases. This CDR3 comprises 13 residues. Trimming took 6 bases from V and 6 from J; bases not matched to a gene: 6. The V gene's germline CDR1 is LNHDA and CDR2 SQIVND (reference sequence). The CDR3 spells CASRYYRGNGYTF. The CDR3 nucleotides read TGTGCCAGTAGGTACTACAGGGGGAATGGCTACACCTTC.

The gene calls are TRBV5-1 and TRBJ2-1; the match to TRBD2 covers 7 bases. This CDR3 region has 14 residues. The germline CDR1 and CDR2 sequences are SGHRS and YFSETQ. With 4 bases clipped from V and 5 bases from J, the junction kept 6 bases outside the gene matches. This chain's CDR3 is CASSNRDYHNEQFF. For the CDR3, the DNA is TGCGCCAGCAGCAACCGGGACTACCACAATGAGCAGTTCTTC.

V and J are TRBV28 and TRBJ2-1, with 7 positions matching TRBD1. This CDR3 has 19 amino acids. Germline V gene sequence: CDR1 MDHEN, CDR2 SYDVKM. Trimming cost V 3 bases and J 0 bases; bases outside gene matches: 14. CDR3 loop: CASSFSPDRAQSSYNEQFF. CDR3 coding DNA: TGTGCCAGCAGTTTCTCCCCCGACAGGGCTCAGAGCTCCTACAATGAGCAGTTCTTC. The variable domain in full, completed from reference TRBV28 and TRBJ2-1, reads DVKVTQSSRYLVKRTGEKVFLECVQDMDHENMFWYRQDPGLGLRLIYFSYDVKMKEKGDIPEGYSVSREKKERFSLILESASTNQTSMYLCASSFSPDRAQSSYNEQFFGPGTRLTVL.

The rearrangement links TRBV20-1 to TRBJ2-1, with 7 bases lining up with TRBD2. Trimming removed 2 bases from V and 9 bases from J; junction bases left unmatched: 1. CDR1 is DFQATT, CDR2 SNEGSKA, per germline (reference sequence). This CDR3 is 11 amino acids long. The CDR3 region has the DNA TGCAGTGCTAGACCTAGCGGTGAGCAGTTCTTC. This sequence encodes CSARPSGEQFF.

V gene TRBV28 combines with J gene TRBJ2-5, with D possibly being TRBD2 (6 bases). CDR1 and CDR2 (germline): MDHEN, SYDVKM. V was pared by 6 bases and J by 4 bases, with 15 bases between. CDR3 size: 14 residues. CDR3 loop: CASSPRAGRETQYF. CDR3 nucleotides: TGTGCCAGCAGCCCCCGGGCCGGGAGAGAGACCCAGTACTTC.

The genes are TRBV7-8 and TRBJ1-1; D not certain. The V end lost 1 base, the J end lost 1 base, and 16 bases lay between the germline ends. The CDR3 spans 17 residues. Germline CDR1 is SGHVS and CDR2 is FQNEAQ. Written as DNA, the CDR3 is TGTGCCAGCAGCTTAGATTGGCCAAACCGATCGAACACTGAAGCTTTCTTT. Its protein is CASSLDWPNRSNTEAFF.

This sequence joins TRBV4-3 and TRBJ2-7; TRBD2 matches at 9 bases. V was clipped by 0 bases and J by 5 bases; unmatched bases: 20. CDR1 and CDR2 from the germline V gene are LGHNA and YSLEER. There are 20 residues in the CDR3. The CDR3 region is CASSQERGNLLSGRGDEQYF. In nucleotides, the CDR3 is TGCGCCAGCAGCCAAGAGCGGGGAAACCTACTTAGCGGGAGAGGCGACGAGCAGTACTTC.

The chain carries TRBV4-3 and TRBJ2-1, with TRBD2 as a possible D gene (6 bases). The CDR3 loop spans 17 amino acids. CDR1 LGHNA and CDR2 YSLEER come from the germline V gene. Trimming stripped 1 base from V and 8 bases from J, with 21 bases between. The chain's CDR3 is CASSQAVSGFTYHEQFF. The CDR3, as DNA: TGCGCCAGCAGCCAAGCGGTGAGCGGGTTCACCTATCATGAGCAGTTCTTC.

This clone was observed a single time. CDR3 protein: CALTDTQYF. CDR3 DNA: TGTGCCCTAACAGATACGCAGTATTTT. The genes are TRBV30 and TRBJ2-3; no definite D call. The ends were cut back, 8 bases at V and 3 bases at J, with 3 bases in the middle. This CDR3 is built from 9 residues. Germline CDR1 reads GTSNPN; CDR2 reads SVGIG (reference sequence).

CDR3 in amino acids: CASRGGNSGAYEQYF. The DNA for the CDR3 is TGTGCCAGCCGAGGTGGGAATAGCGGGGCCTACGAGCAGTACTTC. The chain carries TRBV19 and TRBJ2-7; 8 nucleotides match TRBD2. The CDR3 spans 15 residues. V lost 9 bases, J lost 2 bases, and 12 bases stayed unmatched. In germline, CDR1 is LNHDA, CDR2 SQIVND (reference sequence). Drawing the rest from reference TRBV19 and TRBJ2-7, the complete variable domain is DGGITQSPKYLFRKEGQNVTLSCEQNLNHDAMYWYRQDPGQGLRLIYYSQIVNDFQKGDIAEGYSVSREKKESFPLTVTSAQKNPTAFYLCASRGGNSGAYEQYFGPGTRLTVT.